Below are 23 T cell receptor beta chains sequenced from a single sample in a study of spatial heterogeneity in lung cancer. Study findings and constraints: The number of expanded tumor alpha and beta chains correlated with mutation number.

TCRdb processed the 5' RACE reads anew with MiXCR; each CDR3 protein has one entry. The sample gives approximately 3,800 distinct CDR3 sequences, under 8% of which show up once; 20% is in the top ten. Antigen specificity for these receptors is unknown. Time point of the sample: sample taken at primary tumor resection. The sequencing here drew on lung tumor tissue, taken at surgery. The source is a male donor with early-stage non-small cell lung cancer.

By proportion, this clonotype is medium-sized (0.01 to 0.1%). This beta chain lies outside the target of a library built for alpha chains; its clone size means little. This rearrangement joins TRBV5-1 to TRBJ2-5; 10 bases agree with TRBD2. The CDR3 is made up of 16 amino acids. Germline trimming cut 2 bases from V and 4 bases from J; bases unmatched to any gene: 8. Germline V gene data show CDR1 as SGHRS and CDR2 as YFSETQ. This CDR3 is CASSFASGSLGETQYF. CDR3 nucleotides: TGCGCCAGCAGCTTTGCTAGCGGGAGTTTGGGAGAGACCCAGTACTTC.

Turning to this clonotype: Because the library targeted alpha chains, this beta chain is an off-target read whose size means little. This chain connects TRBV6-5 to TRBJ2-4; D might be TRBD2 (6 bases). V shed 0 bases and J shed 8 bases, with 11 bases lying between them. The V gene's germline CDR1 is MNHEY and CDR2 SVGAGI. The CDR3 consists of 14 residues. CDR3 amino acids: CASSYSDGEDIQYF. In nucleotides, the CDR3 is TGTGCCAGCAGTTACTCGGACGGGGAGGACATTCAGTACTTC.

In its sample, this clonotype is medium-sized. As an off-target read in a library built for alpha chains, this beta chain has a frequency of little significance. The J gene is TRBJ2-7, the V gene TRBV6-2 or TRBV6-3; the match to TRBD2 covers 7 bases. Germline assignment: CDR1 MNHEY and CDR2 SVGEGT. The CDR3 is 15 residues long. The ends lost 5 bases at V and 0 bases at J; junction bases unmatched: 7. The CDR3 sequence: CASSTPSGSSYEQYF. In DNA, the CDR3 is TGTGCCAGCAGTACGCCTAGCGGCAGCTCCTACGAGCAGTACTTC.

This clonotype was seen ten or more times. Being off target in a library aimed at alpha chains, this beta chain has a size of little meaning. This chain connects TRBV7-2 to TRBJ2-2; 8 nucleotides agree with TRBD1. The CDR3 spans 15 residues. The germline gives CDR1 SGHTA, CDR2 FQGNSA. The V and J ends lost 2 bases and 3 bases, in that order; junction bases with no gene match: 2. The CDR3 DNA follows: TGTGCCAGCAGCTTAATACAGGGGGACACCGGGGAGCTGTTTTTT. Translating it yields CASSLIQGDTGELFF.

This clonotype is classed as medium-sized. Germline and junction disagree at one end, which may indicate a read error. Since the library was made to target alpha chains, this beta chain is a stray read and its abundance is not meaningful. This chain uses TRBV7-7 with TRBJ1-4; D may be TRBD1 (6 bases). CDR1 is SSHAT and CDR2 is FNYEAQ in the germline V gene (reference sequence). The CDR3 is made up of 15 amino acids. In nucleotides, the CDR3 is TGTGCTAGCAGCCCAACAGGGTCGGCTAATGAAAAACTGTTTTTT. Translation: CASSPTGSANEKLFF.

This clonotype was recorded at least ten times. This beta chain came through as a stray read in a library set up for alpha chains, and its size says little. The chain has TRBV10-3 and TRBJ2-3; D perhaps matches TRBD2 (6 bases). This CDR3 is 13 amino acids long. V was trimmed by 6 bases and J by 2 bases, leaving 9 bases between them. Germline V CDR1 and CDR2: ENHRY, SYGVKD. The CDR3 nucleotides read TGTGCCATCAGGGAGGGGACCACAGATACGCAGTATTTT. Its translation is CAIREGTTDTQYF.

In this sample, this clonotype turned up many times. A library prepared for alpha chains yielded this beta chain as an off-target read; its size is of little meaning. The chain has TRBV29-1 and TRBJ1-1; 9 bases map to TRBD1. V was clipped by 7 bases and J by 4 bases; unmatched bases: 16. CDR1 is SQVTM and CDR2 is ANQGSEA in the germline V gene. CDR3 length: 16 residues. The CDR3, as DNA: TGCAGCGCTCCTGCCCTGACAGGGGGTTTGAGCACTGAAGCTTTCTTT. It codes for CSAPALTGGLSTEAFF.

This clonotype is termed medium-sized. The library was prepared for alpha chains; this beta chain is a stray read, so its frequency means little. CDR3 sequence: CASSLGLAGPLSYNEQFF. The CDR3, as DNA: TGTGCCAGCAGCCTCGGACTAGCGGGGCCCCTCTCCTACAATGAGCAGTTCTTC. This chain joins TRBV9 and TRBJ2-1; 12 nucleotides agree with TRBD2. CDR3 length: 18 amino acids. J lost 0 bases, V lost 4 bases, and 8 bases had no gene match. Germline values: CDR1 SGDLS, CDR2 YYNGEE.

Worth noting for this clonotype: The junction and the germline gene differ at one end; a read error may be behind it. This beta chain turned up in a library designed for alpha chains; as an off-target read, its abundance says little. The chain employs TRBV20-1 and TRBJ2-3, with a weak D call TRBD1 (5 bases). The CDR3 runs to 14 residues. The germline gives CDR1 DFQATT, CDR2 SNEGSKA (reference sequence). CDR3 in DNA: TGCAGTGCTGAACACTCAGGGCGCACGGATACGCAGTATTTT. This translates into CSAEHSGRTDTQYF.

By sample share, this clonotype is medium-sized. This beta chain slipped into a library made for alpha chains as a stray read, so its size is not meaningful. The chain joins TRBV12-3 or TRBV12-4 to TRBJ2-2; a weak D match, TRBD2 (6 bases). Trimming stripped 2 bases from V and 2 bases from J, with 15 bases between. This CDR3 comprises 17 residues. DNA of the CDR3: TGTGCCAGCAGTTTAAGCTGGGACTTCCCCAACACCGGGGAGCTGTTTTTT. It codes for CASSLSWDFPNTGELFF.

Many counts were recorded for this clonotype. The size of this beta chain means little, since it is a stray read in a library made for alpha chains. The CDR3 DNA reads as TGCGCCAGCAGCTTGGGAGTCCGACTTGGCACAGATACGCAGTATTTT. Translated: CASSLGVRLGTDTQYF. The chain carries TRBV5-1 and TRBJ2-3; D ambiguous. The germline V gene has CDR1 SGHRS and CDR2 YFSETQ. Trimming cost V 0 bases and J 1 base, with 12 bases left between them. The CDR3 extends over 16 amino acids.

This clonotype is deemed medium-sized. This beta chain is a stray sequence in a library constructed for alpha chains; its clone size is not meaningful. The V gene is TRBV12-3 or TRBV12-4, the J gene TRBJ1-2; 11 bases are a match to TRBD1. V trimming: 6 bases; J trimming: 5 bases; junction bases outside the gene matches: 2. The CDR3 runs to 13 residues. The CDR3 DNA reads TGTGCCAGCAGGGACAGGGGGCGTTATGGCTACACCTTC. It codes for CASRDRGRYGYTF.

The table lists this clonotype with many counts. The size of this beta chain means little, since it is a stray read in a library made for alpha chains. The rearrangement uses TRBV5-6 and TRBJ1-2, with 9 positions matching TRBD1. Germline CDR1 is SGHDT and CDR2 is YYEEEE. CDR3 size: 13 residues. The junction had 7 bases not matched to a gene; V was cut back by 5 bases and J by 8 bases. CDR3 region: CASSKGQGLGYTF. The CDR3 nucleotides are TGTGCCAGCAGTAAGGGACAGGGTTTAGGCTACACCTTC.

This clonotype was seen repeatedly, ten times or more. This beta chain is a stray sequence in a library constructed for alpha chains; its clone size is not meaningful. V gene TRBV7-2 combines with J gene TRBJ1-5; D unresolved. V lost 5 bases, J lost 5 bases, and 13 bases lay in between. CDR1 and CDR2 (germline): SGHTA, FQGNSA. This CDR3 is 14 amino acids long. The CDR3 is CASSTTNGYQPQHF. CDR3 DNA sequence: TGTGCCAGCAGCACTACCAATGGATATCAGCCCCAGCATTTT. Supplemented by reference TRBV7-2 and TRBJ1-5, the full variable domain reads GAGVSQSPSNKVTEKGKDVELRCDPISGHTALYWYRQSLGQGLEFLIYFQGNSAPDKSGLPSDRFSAERTGGSVSTLTIQRTQQEDSAVYLCASSTTNGYQPQHFGDGTRLSIL.

This clonotype is categorized as medium-sized. This beta chain came through as a stray read in a library set up for alpha chains, and its size says little. The V and J genes are TRBV24-1 and TRBJ2-1; 7 bases line up with TRBD2. Unmatched junction bases numbered 2, after V lost 0 bases and J lost 7 bases. Germline V lookup: CDR1 KGHDR, CDR2 SFDVKD. CDR3 size: 14 residues. The CDR3 here is CATSDLGEGNEQFF. The CDR3, as DNA: TGTGCCACCAGTGATTTGGGGGAGGGGAATGAGCAGTTCTTC.

This clonotype has ten or more counts. Found in a library prepared for alpha chains, this beta chain is an off-target read, and its abundance has little meaning. The chain employs TRBV6-5 and TRBJ2-1, with 10 nucleotides matching TRBD2. The V and J ends lost 6 bases and 5 bases, in that order; junction bases with no gene match: 10. The germline V gene encodes CDR1 MNHEY and CDR2 SVGAGI. This CDR3 has 16 residues. The CDR3 loop is CASRPVSGGKDNEQFF. In nucleotides, the CDR3 is TGTGCCAGCAGGCCCGTTAGCGGGGGGAAAGACAATGAGCAGTTCTTC.

In its sample, this clonotype is large. Since it is a stray read in a library aimed at alpha chains, this beta chain has a size that is not meaningful. V usage is TRBV19 and J usage is TRBJ2-3; D is uncertain. This CDR3 comprises 12 residues. Germline CDR1 LNHDA, CDR2 SQIVND (reference sequence). The V gene lost 5 bases and the J gene lost 5 bases, with 8 bases spanning the gap. Here the CDR3 DNA reads TGTGCCAGTAGTCCACGCGGAGATACGCAGTATTTT. Its translation is CASSPRGDTQYF. The complete variable domain, with remaining parts taken from reference TRBV19 and TRBJ2-3, reads DGGITQSPKYLFRKEGQNVTLSCEQNLNHDAMYWYRQDPGQGLRLIYYSQIVNDFQKGDIAEGYSVSREKKESFPLTVTSAQKNPTAFYLCASSPRGDTQYFGPGTRLTVL.

In the case of this clonotype: This beta chain is an unintended read in a library built for alpha chains; its size means little. The chain links TRBV6-5 to TRBJ2-4; D gene uncertain. Looked up from germline, CDR1 is MNHEY and CDR2 is SVGAGI. There are 17 residues in the CDR3. V was trimmed by 0 bases and J by 1 base, leaving 13 bases between them. CDR3 sequence: CASSYSSGPLAKNIQYF. CDR3 coding DNA: TGTGCCAGCAGTTACTCTTCTGGGCCCCTTGCCAAAAACATTCAGTACTTC.

This clonotype is categorized as large. This beta chain lies outside the target of a library built for alpha chains; its clone size means little. The V call is TRBV7-9, the J call TRBJ2-7; TRBD1 is a possible D gene (5 bases). The CDR3 length is 11 residues. Germline-derived CDR1 and CDR2 are SEHNR and FQNEAQ (reference sequence). Between the trimmed V and J ends, which lost 7 bases and 3 bases, there was a span of 7 bases. The CDR3 region is CASMGHYEQYF. In DNA, the CDR3 is TGTGCCAGCATGGGGCACTACGAGCAGTACTTC. Using reference TRBV7-9 and TRBJ2-7 for the parts outside the CDR3, the full variable domain is DTGVSQNPRHKITKRGQNVTFRCDPISEHNRLYWYRQTLGQGPEFLTYFQNEAQLEKSRLLSDRFSAERPKGSFSTLEIQRTEQGDSAMYLCASMGHYEQYFGPGTRLTVT.

This clonotype qualifies as medium-sized. A library prepared for alpha chains yielded this beta chain as an off-target read; its size is of little meaning. The rearrangement joins TRBV6-2 or TRBV6-3 to TRBJ2-1; D may be TRBD2 (5 bases). Germline V lookup: CDR1 MNHEY, CDR2 SVGEGT. There are 13 residues in the CDR3. The V end lost 11 bases, the J end lost 8 bases, and 19 bases lay between the germline ends. CDR3 protein: CAYSLAPFDEQFF. The CDR3 coding sequence is TGTGCCTATTCGCTAGCACCATTTGATGAGCAGTTCTTC.

Turning to this clonotype: Because the library targeted alpha chains, this beta chain is an off-target read whose size means little. The chain recombines TRBV30 with TRBJ2-7, with D tentatively TRBD1 (5 bases). The CDR3 is 14 amino acids. V gave up 2 bases and J gave up 0 bases, with 11 bases separating them. Germline V gives CDR1 GTSNPN, CDR2 SVGIG (reference sequence). The CDR3 reads CAWSKGIGSYEQYF. The CDR3 region has the DNA TGTGCCTGGAGTAAGGGGATCGGCTCCTACGAGCAGTACTTC.

This clonotype was counted at least ten times. Because the library targeted alpha chains, this beta chain is an off-target read whose size means little. CDR3 residues: CASSLDAGTYGYTF. CDR3 nucleotide sequence: TGTGCCAGCAGCTTAGACGCTGGGACGTATGGCTACACCTTC. This chain joins TRBV7-8 and TRBJ1-2; tentative D call: TRBD1 (5 bases). Trimming left V 1 base short and J 5 bases short, with 11 bases between. This CDR3 comprises 14 residues. The germline CDR1 and CDR2 sequences are SGHVS and FQNEAQ. Variable domain in full (rest from reference TRBV7-8 and TRBJ1-2): GAGVSQSPRYKVAKRGQDVALRCDPISGHVSLFWYQQALGQGPEFLTYFQNEAQLDKSGLPSDRFFAERPEGSVSTLKIQRTQQEDSAVYLCASSLDAGTYGYTFGSGTRLTVV.

Relative to its sample, this clonotype is medium-sized. The library was built for alpha chains, so this beta chain is an off-target read and its size means little. This sequence joins TRBV5-1 and TRBJ2-7, with 9 bases aligning to TRBD1. CDR1 SGHRS and CDR2 YFSETQ come from the germline V gene. The CDR3 has 16 residues. V lost 0 bases, J lost 5 bases, and 9 bases stayed unmatched. CDR3 amino acids: CASSLATGTGYDEQYF. In DNA, the CDR3 is TGCGCCAGCAGCTTGGCGACGGGGACAGGGTACGACGAGCAGTACTTC.